This T cell receptor (beta chain) is from a study of T cells in Graves' hyperthyroidism and ophthalmopathy. This clonotype occurred many times. V was shortened by 10 bases and J by 4 bases, with 21 bases between the two germline ends. CDR1 and CDR2 (germline): MNHNS, SASEGT. The CDR3 sequence is 15 residues long. What was amplified from RNA transcripts were TCR beta CDR3 regions. HTBI primers were employed in a first-round RT-PCR of the TCR CDR3. TCRdb fed the multiplex PCR reads into MiXCR, producing one record per CDR3 protein. The sample includes fewer than 350,000 distinct CDR3 sequences, roughly a fifth seen only once; the top ten take 50%. From 10 ml of fresh peripheral blood, PBMCs were isolated.

The sample was blood. The chain couples TRBV6-1 to TRBJ2-3; D tentatively reads TRBD1 or TRBD2 (5 bases each). The sequence was collected from a woman in her fifties or sixties with Graves' hyperthyroidism. The CDR3 here is CATSGPPRSADTQYF. The DNA for the CDR3 is TGTGCCACCTCGGGACCCCCCCGGAGCGCAGATACGCAGTATTTT.